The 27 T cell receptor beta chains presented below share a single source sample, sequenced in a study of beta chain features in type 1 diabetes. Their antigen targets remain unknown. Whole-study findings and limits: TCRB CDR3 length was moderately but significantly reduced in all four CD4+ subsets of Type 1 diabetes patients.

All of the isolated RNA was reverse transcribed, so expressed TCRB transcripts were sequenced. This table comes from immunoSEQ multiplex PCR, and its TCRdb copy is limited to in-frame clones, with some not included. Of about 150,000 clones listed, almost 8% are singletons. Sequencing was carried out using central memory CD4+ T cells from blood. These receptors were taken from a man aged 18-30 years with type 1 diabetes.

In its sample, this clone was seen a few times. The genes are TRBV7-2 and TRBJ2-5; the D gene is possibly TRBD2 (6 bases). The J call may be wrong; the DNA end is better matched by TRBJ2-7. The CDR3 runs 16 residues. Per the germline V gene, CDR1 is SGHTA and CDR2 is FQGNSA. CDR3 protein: CASSLGPLEGRDEQYF. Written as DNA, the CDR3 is TGTGCCAGCAGCTTAGGGCCCCTGGAGGGAAGGGACGAGCAGTACTTC.

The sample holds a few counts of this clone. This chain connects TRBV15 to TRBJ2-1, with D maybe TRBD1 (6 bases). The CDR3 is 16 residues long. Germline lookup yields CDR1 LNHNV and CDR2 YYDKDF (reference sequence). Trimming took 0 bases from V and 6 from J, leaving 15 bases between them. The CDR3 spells CATSRDPPGDGNEQFF. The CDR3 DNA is TGTGCCACCAGCAGAGATCCCCCAGGGGACGGCAATGAGCAGTTCTTC.

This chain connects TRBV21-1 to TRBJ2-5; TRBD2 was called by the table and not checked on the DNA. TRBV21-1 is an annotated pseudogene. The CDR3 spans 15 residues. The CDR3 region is CATWTSGRLQETQYF. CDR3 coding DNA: TGTGCCACCTGGACTAGCGGGAGGCTCCAAGAGACCCAGTACTTC.

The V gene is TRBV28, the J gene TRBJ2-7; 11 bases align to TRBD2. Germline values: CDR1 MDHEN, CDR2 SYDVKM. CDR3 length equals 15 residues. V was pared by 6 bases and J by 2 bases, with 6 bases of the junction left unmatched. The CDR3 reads CASSRGLAGTYEQYF. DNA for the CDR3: TGTGCCAGCAGCCGCGGACTAGCGGGCACCTACGAGCAGTACTTC.

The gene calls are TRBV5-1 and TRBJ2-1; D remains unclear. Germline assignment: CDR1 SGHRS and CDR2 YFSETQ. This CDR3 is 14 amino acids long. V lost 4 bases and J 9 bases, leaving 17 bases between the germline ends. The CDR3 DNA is TGCGCCAGCAGCACAGCAGTCAAATTGGGTGAGCAGTTCTTC. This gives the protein CASSTAVKLGEQFF.

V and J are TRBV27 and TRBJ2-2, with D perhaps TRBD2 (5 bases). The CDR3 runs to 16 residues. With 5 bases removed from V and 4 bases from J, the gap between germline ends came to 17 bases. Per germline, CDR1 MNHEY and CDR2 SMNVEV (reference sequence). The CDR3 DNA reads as TGTGCCAGCAGTCTGCGTGGTTTTGCGGGCACCGGGGAGCTGTTTTTT. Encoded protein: CASSLRGFAGTGELFF.

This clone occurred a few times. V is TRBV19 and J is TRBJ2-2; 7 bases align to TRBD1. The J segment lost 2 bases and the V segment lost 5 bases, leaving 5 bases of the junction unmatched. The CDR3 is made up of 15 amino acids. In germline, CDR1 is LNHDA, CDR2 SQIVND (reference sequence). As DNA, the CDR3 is TGTGCCAGTAGTTCCGGGACAGCTAACACCGGGGAGCTGTTTTTT. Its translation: CASSSGTANTGELFF. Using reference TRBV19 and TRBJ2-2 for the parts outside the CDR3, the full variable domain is DGGITQSPKYLFRKEGQNVTLSCEQNLNHDAMYWYRQDPGQGLRLIYYSQIVNDFQKGDIAEGYSVSREKKESFPLTVTSAQKNPTAFYLCASSSGTANTGELFFGEGSRLTVL.

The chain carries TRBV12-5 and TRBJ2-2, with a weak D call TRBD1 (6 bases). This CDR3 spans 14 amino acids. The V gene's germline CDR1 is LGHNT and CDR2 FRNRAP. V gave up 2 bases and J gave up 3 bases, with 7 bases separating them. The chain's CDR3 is CASGLQGYTGELFF. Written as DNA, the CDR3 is TGTGCTAGTGGTTTGCAGGGGTACACCGGGGAGCTGTTTTTT.

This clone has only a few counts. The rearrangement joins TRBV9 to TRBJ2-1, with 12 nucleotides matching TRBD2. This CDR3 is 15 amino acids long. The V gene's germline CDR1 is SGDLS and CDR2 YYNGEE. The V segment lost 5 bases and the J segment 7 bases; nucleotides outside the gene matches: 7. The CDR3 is CASSATSGSSNEQFF. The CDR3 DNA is TGTGCCAGCAGTGCGACTAGCGGGAGTTCAAATGAGCAGTTCTTC.

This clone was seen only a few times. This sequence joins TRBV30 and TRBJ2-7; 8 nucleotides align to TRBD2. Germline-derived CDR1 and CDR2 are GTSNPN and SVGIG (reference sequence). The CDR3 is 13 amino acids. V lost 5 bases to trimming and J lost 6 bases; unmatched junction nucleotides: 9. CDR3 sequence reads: CAWLPSGGGEQYF. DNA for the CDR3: TGTGCCTGGCTGCCAAGCGGGGGCGGCGAGCAGTACTTC.

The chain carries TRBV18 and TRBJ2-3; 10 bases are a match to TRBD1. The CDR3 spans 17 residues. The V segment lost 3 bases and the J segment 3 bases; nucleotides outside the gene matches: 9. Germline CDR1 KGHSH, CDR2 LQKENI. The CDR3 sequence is CASSPRIRDRGTDTQYF. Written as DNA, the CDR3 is TGTGCCAGCTCACCCCGAATCCGGGACAGGGGAACAGATACGCAGTATTTT.

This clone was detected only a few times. CDR3 in DNA: TGTGCCAGCAGCTTGGGGGGACTTAATTCACCCCTCCACTTT. It is translated as CASSLGGLNSPLHF. J is TRBJ1-6 and V is TRBV5-4; perhaps TRBD1 as D (5 bases). Germline CDR1 is SGHNT and CDR2 is YYREEE (reference sequence). CDR3 length: 14 residues. The ends were cut back, 0 bases at V and 6 bases at J, with 7 bases in the middle.

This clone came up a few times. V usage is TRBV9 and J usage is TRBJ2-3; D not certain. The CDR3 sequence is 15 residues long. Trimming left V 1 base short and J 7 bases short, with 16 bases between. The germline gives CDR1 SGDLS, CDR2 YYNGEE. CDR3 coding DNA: TGTGCCAGCAGCGTAAGCCCCGTCGTCGATCATACGCAGTATTTT. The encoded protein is CASSVSPVVDHTQYF.

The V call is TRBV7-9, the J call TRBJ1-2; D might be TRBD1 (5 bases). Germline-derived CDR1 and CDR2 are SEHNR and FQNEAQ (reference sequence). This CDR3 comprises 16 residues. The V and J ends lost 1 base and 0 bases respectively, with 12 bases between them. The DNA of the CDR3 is TGTGCCAGCAGCTTAGTCCCGGACACAGCTAACTATGGCTACACCTTC. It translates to CASSLVPDTANYGYTF.

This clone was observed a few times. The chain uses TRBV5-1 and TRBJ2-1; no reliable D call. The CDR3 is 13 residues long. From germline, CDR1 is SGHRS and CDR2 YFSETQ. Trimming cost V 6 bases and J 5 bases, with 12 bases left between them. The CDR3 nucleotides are TGCGCCAGCAAAGTTCTTAGTGACAATGAGCAGTTCTTC. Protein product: CASKVLSDNEQFF.

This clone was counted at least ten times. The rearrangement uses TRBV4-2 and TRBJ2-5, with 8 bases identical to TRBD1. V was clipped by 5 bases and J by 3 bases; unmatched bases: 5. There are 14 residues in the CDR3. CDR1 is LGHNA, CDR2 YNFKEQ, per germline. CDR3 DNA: TGTGCCAGCAGCTTAGGACAGGGCGAAGAGACCCAGTACTTC. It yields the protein CASSLGQGEETQYF.

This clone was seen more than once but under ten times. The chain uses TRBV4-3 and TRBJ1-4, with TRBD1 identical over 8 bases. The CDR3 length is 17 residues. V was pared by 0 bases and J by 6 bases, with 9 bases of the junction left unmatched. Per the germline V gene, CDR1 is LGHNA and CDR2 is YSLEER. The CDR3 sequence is CASSQDRSGTGDEKLFF. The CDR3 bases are TGCGCCAGCAGCCAAGATCGTTCAGGGACAGGCGATGAAAAACTGTTTTTT.

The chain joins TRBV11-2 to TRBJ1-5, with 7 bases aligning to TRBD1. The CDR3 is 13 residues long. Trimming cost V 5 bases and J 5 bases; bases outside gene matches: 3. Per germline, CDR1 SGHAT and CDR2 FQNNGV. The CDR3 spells CASSVDRDQPQHF. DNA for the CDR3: TGTGCCAGCAGCGTTGACAGGGATCAGCCCCAGCATTTT.

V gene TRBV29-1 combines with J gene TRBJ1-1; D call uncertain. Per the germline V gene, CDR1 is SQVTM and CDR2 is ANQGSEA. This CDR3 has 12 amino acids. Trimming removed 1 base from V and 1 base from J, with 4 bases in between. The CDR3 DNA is TGCAGCGTTGAAGCAGGGAACACTGAAGCTTTCTTT. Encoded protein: CSVEAGNTEAFF.

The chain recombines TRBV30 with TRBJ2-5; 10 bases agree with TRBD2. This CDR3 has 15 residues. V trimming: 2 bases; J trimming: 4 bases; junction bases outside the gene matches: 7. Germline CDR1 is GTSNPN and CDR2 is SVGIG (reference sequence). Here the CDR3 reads CAWSMSGRAGETQYF. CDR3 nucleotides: TGTGCCTGGAGTATGAGCGGGAGGGCCGGAGAGACCCAGTACTTC.

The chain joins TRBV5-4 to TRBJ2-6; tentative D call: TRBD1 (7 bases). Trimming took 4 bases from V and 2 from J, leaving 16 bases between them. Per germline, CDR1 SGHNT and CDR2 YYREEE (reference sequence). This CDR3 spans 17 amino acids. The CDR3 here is CASSEGPRGAGANVLTF. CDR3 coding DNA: TGTGCCAGCAGCGAAGGACCCAGGGGGGCTGGGGCCAACGTCCTGACTTTC.

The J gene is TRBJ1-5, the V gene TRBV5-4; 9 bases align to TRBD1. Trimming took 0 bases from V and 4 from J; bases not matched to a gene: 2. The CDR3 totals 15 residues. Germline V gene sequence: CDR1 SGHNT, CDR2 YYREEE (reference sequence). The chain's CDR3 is CASSLGGQGNQPQHF. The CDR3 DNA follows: TGTGCCAGCAGCTTGGGGGGACAGGGTAATCAGCCCCAGCATTTT.

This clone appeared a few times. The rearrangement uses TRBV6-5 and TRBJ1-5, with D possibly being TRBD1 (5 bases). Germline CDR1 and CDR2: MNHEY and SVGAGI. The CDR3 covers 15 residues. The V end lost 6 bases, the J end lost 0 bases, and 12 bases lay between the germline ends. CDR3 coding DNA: TGTGCCAGCAGAACACAGGTCTTTAGCAATCAGCCCCAGCATTTT. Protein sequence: CASRTQVFSNQPQHF.

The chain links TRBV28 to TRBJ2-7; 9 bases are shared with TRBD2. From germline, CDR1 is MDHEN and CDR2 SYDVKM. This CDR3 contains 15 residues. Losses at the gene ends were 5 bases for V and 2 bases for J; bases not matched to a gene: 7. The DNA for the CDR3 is TGTGCCAGCAGTACTCGGGTAGCGGGGGCCTACGAGCAGTACTTC. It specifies CASSTRVAGAYEQYF.

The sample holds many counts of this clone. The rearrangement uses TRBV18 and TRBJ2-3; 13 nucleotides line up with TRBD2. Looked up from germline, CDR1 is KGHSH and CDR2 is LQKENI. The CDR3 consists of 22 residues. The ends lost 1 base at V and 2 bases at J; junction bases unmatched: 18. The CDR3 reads CASSPRPPAGLAGVSFTDTQYF. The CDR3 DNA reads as TGTGCCAGCTCACCACGGCCCCCGGCCGGACTAGCGGGAGTCTCGTTCACAGATACGCAGTATTTT.

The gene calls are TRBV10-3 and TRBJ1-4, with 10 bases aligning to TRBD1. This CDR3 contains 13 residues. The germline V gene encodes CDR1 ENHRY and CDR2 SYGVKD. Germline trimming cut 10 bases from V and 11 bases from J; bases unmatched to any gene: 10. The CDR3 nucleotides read TGTGCCACTCGAGGGACAGGGGACCCTAAACTGTTTTTT. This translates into CATRGTGDPKLFF.

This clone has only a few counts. The CDR3 sequence: CSVVGGAGQPQHF. In DNA form, the CDR3 reads TGCAGCGTTGTGGGGGGGGCGGGTCAGCCCCAGCATTTT. The rearrangement links TRBV29-1 to TRBJ1-5; weak D call: TRBD1 (6 bases). V was cut by 4 bases and J by 6 bases, with 13 bases left in between. The CDR3 has 13 residues. Germline CDR1 is SQVTM and CDR2 is ANQGSEA.